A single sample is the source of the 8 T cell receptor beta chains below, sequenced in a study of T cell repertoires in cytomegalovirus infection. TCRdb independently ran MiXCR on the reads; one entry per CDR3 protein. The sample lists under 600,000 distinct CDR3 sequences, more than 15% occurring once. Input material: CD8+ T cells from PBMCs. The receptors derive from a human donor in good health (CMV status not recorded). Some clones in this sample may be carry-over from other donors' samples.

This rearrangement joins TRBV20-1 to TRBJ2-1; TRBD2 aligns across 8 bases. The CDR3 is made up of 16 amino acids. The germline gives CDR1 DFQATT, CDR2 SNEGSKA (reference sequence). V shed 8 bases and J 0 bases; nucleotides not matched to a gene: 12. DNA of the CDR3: TGCAGTAACCACGACGAACTAGCGGACTCCTACAATGAGCAGTTCTTC. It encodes CSNHDELADSYNEQFF.

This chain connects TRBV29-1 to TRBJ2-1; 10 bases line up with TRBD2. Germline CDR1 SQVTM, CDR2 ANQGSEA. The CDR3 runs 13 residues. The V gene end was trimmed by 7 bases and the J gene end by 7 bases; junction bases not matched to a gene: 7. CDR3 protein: CSGHSGRTNEQFF. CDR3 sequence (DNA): TGCAGCGGGCATAGCGGGAGGACGAATGAGCAGTTCTTC.

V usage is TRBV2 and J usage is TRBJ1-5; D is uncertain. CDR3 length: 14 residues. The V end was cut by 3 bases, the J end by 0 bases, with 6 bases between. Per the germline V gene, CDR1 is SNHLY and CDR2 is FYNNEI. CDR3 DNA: TGTGCCAGCAGTGATGGGGATAGCAATCAGCCCCAGCATTTT. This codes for CASSDGDSNQPQHF.

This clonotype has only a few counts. The CDR3 DNA reads TGCAGTGCTAGAAGCAGCGGGACCTACAATGAGCAGTTCTTC. It is translated as CSARSSGTYNEQFF. This chain connects TRBV20-1 to TRBJ2-1; 7 nucleotides match TRBD2. V lost 2 bases, J lost 2 bases, and 3 bases stayed unmatched. Germline V CDR1 and CDR2: DFQATT, SNEGSKA (reference sequence). The CDR3 consists of 14 residues.

CDR3 sequence (DNA): TGCAGCGGCGGACTAGCGGGCTCCTACAATGAGCAGTTCTTC. Residues: CSGGLAGSYNEQFF. The chain couples TRBV29-1 to TRBJ2-1; 11 bases align to TRBD2. CDR1 is SQVTM and CDR2 is ANQGSEA in the germline V gene. This CDR3 has 14 residues. V dropped 7 bases and J dropped 0; count of bases not matched to a gene: 2.

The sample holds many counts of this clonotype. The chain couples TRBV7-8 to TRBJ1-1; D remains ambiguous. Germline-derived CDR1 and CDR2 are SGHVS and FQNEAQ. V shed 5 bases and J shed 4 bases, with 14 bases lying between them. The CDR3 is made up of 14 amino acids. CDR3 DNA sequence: TGTGCCAGCAGCACCCACAGCGGAGTCACTGAAGCTTTCTTT. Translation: CASSTHSGVTEAFF.

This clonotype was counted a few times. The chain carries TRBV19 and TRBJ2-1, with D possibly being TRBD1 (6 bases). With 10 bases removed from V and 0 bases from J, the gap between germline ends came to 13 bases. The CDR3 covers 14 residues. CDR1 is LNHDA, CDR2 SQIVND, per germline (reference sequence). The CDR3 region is CATQGHSSYNEQFF. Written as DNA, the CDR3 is TGTGCCACCCAGGGGCACAGCTCCTACAATGAGCAGTTCTTC.

The CDR3 DNA follows: TGTGCCAGCAGCTTAGCCAGGGGGTACACCTACAATGAGCAGTTCTTC. As protein: CASSLARGYTYNEQFF. The chain uses TRBV7-6 and TRBJ2-1; 7 bases are a match to TRBD1. The ends lost 0 bases at V and 2 bases at J; junction bases unmatched: 4. Germline CDR1 SGHVS, CDR2 FNYEAQ. The CDR3 sequence is 16 residues long.